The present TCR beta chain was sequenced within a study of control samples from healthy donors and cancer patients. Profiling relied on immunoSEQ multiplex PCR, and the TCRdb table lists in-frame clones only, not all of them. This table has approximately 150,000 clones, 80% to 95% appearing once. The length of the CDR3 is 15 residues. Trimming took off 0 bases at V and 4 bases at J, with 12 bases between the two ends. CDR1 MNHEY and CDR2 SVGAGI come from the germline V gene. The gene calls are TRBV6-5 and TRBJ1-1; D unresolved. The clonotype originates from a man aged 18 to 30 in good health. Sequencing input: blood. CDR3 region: CASSYSSGYGTEAFF. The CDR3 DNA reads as TGTGCCAGCAGTTACTCGTCGGGGTACGGCACTGAAGCTTTCTTT.